The clone carrying this T cell receptor beta chain was counted between two and nine times. The data stem from a study of T-cell memory formation after mild COVID-19. MiXCR was run by TCRdb on the 5' RACE reads, yielding one entry per CDR3 protein. Of 530,000 or so distinct CDR3 sequences in the sample, around 16% were seen once. Sequences were obtained from PBMCs or a T cell subset sorted from them (not recorded which). This receptor was identified in an adult woman who had mild COVID-19 (a few samples of this study predate the infection). Cell type and time point are not known.

DNA of the CDR3: TGTGCCAGCAGCGTAGACTCCCGCGGGGGGACTAGCACAGATACGCAGTATTTT. Amino acids: CASSVDSRGGTSTDTQYF. This rearrangement joins TRBV9 to TRBJ2-3; 8 bases align to TRBD2. The V and J ends lost 0 bases and 0 bases, in that order; junction bases with no gene match: 9. From germline, CDR1 is SGDLS and CDR2 YYNGEE. There are 18 residues in the CDR3. Filled out from reference TRBV9 and TRBJ2-3, the complete variable domain reads DSGVTQTPKHLITATGQRVTLRCSPRSGDLSVYWYQQSLDQGLQFLIQYYNGEERAKGNILERFSAQQFPDLHSELNLSSLELGDSALYFCASSVDSRGGTSTDTQYFGPGTRLTVL.